The 10 T cell receptor beta chains presented below share a single source sample, sequenced in a study of glioma-infiltrating T cells. TCR alpha and beta CDR3 regions were amplified from RNA using iRepertoire nested multiplex PCR. TCRdb called the multiplex PCR reads again in MiXCR, with one record for every CDR3 protein. The sample includes about 93,000 distinct CDR3 sequences, approximately 42% of them seen just once. Material: glioma tissue, nonneoplastic brain tissue, or PBMCs (not recorded which). All receptors come from a human donor with low-grade glioma or glioblastoma, undergoing nonglioma brain surgery, or in good health (not recorded which).

This clonotype was seen ten or more times. This chain links TRBV7-2 with TRBJ2-1; D possibly corresponds to TRBD2 (5 bases). The length of the CDR3 is 14 residues. The V and J ends lost 2 bases and 5 bases respectively, with 10 bases between them. Germline V gives CDR1 SGHTA, CDR2 FQGNSA. The CDR3: CASSLISTNNEQFF. The CDR3 DNA reads as TGTGCCAGCAGCTTAATTTCGACTAACAATGAGCAGTTCTTC.

This clonotype was detected many times. The CDR3 DNA reads TGCAGTGCTAAGCACTCCGTCGATCAGCCCCAGCATTTT. As protein: CSAKHSVDQPQHF. The chain links TRBV20-1 to TRBJ1-5; D not resolved. The CDR3 runs 13 residues. The V and J ends lost 4 bases and 5 bases respectively, with 12 bases between them. CDR1 and CDR2 from the germline V gene are DFQATT and SNEGSKA (reference sequence).

The sample holds many counts of this clonotype. The chain carries TRBV29-1 and TRBJ2-7, with D maybe TRBD2 (6 bases). In germline, CDR1 is SQVTM, CDR2 ANQGSEA. The CDR3 runs to 12 residues. V was clipped by 7 bases and J by 2 bases, with 12 bases between them. This chain's CDR3 is CSARRGAYEQYF. CDR3 sequence (DNA): TGCAGCGCCAGGAGGGGTGCCTACGAGCAGTACTTC.

This clonotype was detected ten times or more. This chain joins TRBV7-9 and TRBJ2-1; D call uncertain. Trimming took off 5 bases at V and 7 bases at J, with 15 bases between the two ends. CDR3 length: 14 amino acids. Germline V gene sequence: CDR1 SEHNR, CDR2 FQNEAQ (reference sequence). The CDR3 loop is CASSPSNPTNEQFF. CDR3 DNA: TGTGCCAGCAGCCCTAGTAACCCCACGAATGAGCAGTTCTTC.

Comments on this clonotype: Since a much larger clone is just one base distant, this may be a read error. V gene TRBV20-1 combines with J gene TRBJ2-1, with 9 bases that match TRBD1. Trimming took 0 bases from V and 10 from J; bases not matched to a gene: 10. CDR3 length equals 15 residues. Per germline, CDR1 DFQATT and CDR2 SNEGSKA (reference sequence). This chain's CDR3 is CSARDAWTGVGEQFF. CDR3 DNA sequence: TGCAGTGCTAGAGATGCCTGGACAGGGGTAGGGGAGCAGTTCTTC.

As regards this clonotype: The conserved phenylalanine or tryptophan normally closing the CDR3 is absent here, so this likely arose from a read error. The chain employs TRBV28 and TRBJ2-4, with 8 bases aligning to TRBD2. Trimming at V came to 3 bases and at J to 5 bases, leaving 21 bases not matched to a gene. The CDR3 has 20 residues. Germline-derived CDR1 and CDR2 are MDHEN and SYDVKM. The CDR3 loop reads CASSFGRGRGRFWIENIQYL. In nucleotides, the CDR3 is TGTGCCAGCAGTTTCGGGAGGGGACGGGGGAGGTTCTGGATAGAAAACATTCAGTACCTC.

About this clonotype itself: A read error may be the cause here, since a much bigger clone is one base away. V gene TRBV7-2 combines with J gene TRBJ2-3; D is possibly TRBD1 or TRBD2 (7 bases each). The CDR3 has 16 residues. Looked up from germline, CDR1 is SGHTA and CDR2 is FQGNSA. CDR3 nucleotide sequence: TGTGCCAGCAGCTCCCAGGGGGGGGCCCGCACAGATAAGCAGTATTTT. This codes for CASSSQGGARTDKQYF.

At least ten counts were recorded for this clonotype. Germline and junction disagree at one end, which may indicate a read error. V is TRBV6-1 and J is TRBJ2-3; TRBD2 matches at 8 bases. This CDR3 comprises 15 residues. CDR1 and CDR2 from the germline V gene are MNHNS and SASEGT. The CDR3: CASREERELTDTQYF. The CDR3 bases are TGTGCCAGCAGGGAAGAGCGGGAGCTCACAGATACGCAGTATTTT.

As regards this clonotype: This likely comes from a read error, as the CDR3 has no conserved phenylalanine or tryptophan at its end. The DNA of the CDR3 is TGTGCCAGCGGGGACCGTTTGAATGAGCAGTTCCTC. Residues: CASGDRLNEQFL. The chain combines TRBV11-1 with TRBJ2-1; D might be TRBD1 or TRBD2, each matching 5 bases. Germline V gene lookup returns CDR1 SGHAT and CDR2 FQDESV (reference sequence). V lost 8 bases to trimming and J lost 7 bases, with 12 bases between them. The CDR3 is 12 residues long.

This clonotype has a count of ten or more. The chain couples TRBV27 to TRBJ1-5, with D uncertain. Trimming took off 6 bases at V and 2 bases at J, with 14 bases between the two ends. CDR3 size: 15 residues. Germline CDR1 reads MNHEY; CDR2 reads SMNVEV (reference sequence). The CDR3 loop is CASSGLGSGNQPQHF. CDR3 sequence (DNA): TGTGCCAGCAGCGGTCTTGGGTCTGGCAATCAGCCCCAGCATTTT.